This T cell receptor beta chain stems from a study of breast tumors, draining lymph nodes, adjacent tissues. Trimming removed 2 bases at V and 4 bases at J, with 15 bases between. This CDR3 has 17 residues. Germline assignment: CDR1 MNHNY and CDR2 SVGAGI (reference sequence). Samples came from axillary lymph nodes draining the breast cancer. MiXCR, run by TCRdb on the multiplex PCR reads, gives a single entry per CDR3 protein. The table includes 85,000 to 130,000 distinct CDR3 sequences, roughly 29% detected once. This clonotype has a count of ten or more. The antigen is undetermined. General study findings and limits: Tumor T cell lymph node origin was a supported hypothesis, not proven. Luminal-like breast cancer showed significantly higher tumor–nontumor repertoire similarity than basal-like. Most tumor T cells seemingly derive from lymph node, then expand in tumor. Tumor repertoires ranked between lymph nodes and nontumor tissue in diversity, with V and J gene preferences.

This sequence originates from a female donor with breast cancer. Some clones in this sample may be carry-over from other donors' samples. Sequenced: axillary lymph node tissue. The rearrangement uses TRBV6-6 and TRBJ1-6; a weak D match, TRBD1 (6 bases). The CDR3 spells CASSYPVGQGYNSPLHF. For the CDR3, the DNA is TGTGCCAGCAGTTACCCGGTAGGGCAGGGGTATAATTCACCCCTCCACTTT.